The T cell receptor (beta chain) under discussion was sequenced for a study of beta chain features in type 1 diabetes. Study background: Examined across all samples were around 110 million sorted cells.

Isolated RNA was reverse transcribed in full, so expressed TCRB transcripts were sequenced. Measured with immunoSEQ multiplex PCR; TCRdb has only the in-frame clones, and not every one. The data contain 350,000 to 400,000 clones, around 16% of them seen just once; the ten biggest clones take up 0.019%. Trimming left V 4 bases short and J 2 bases short, with 13 bases between. The CDR3 loop spans 14 amino acids. Per the germline V gene, CDR1 is SGHRS and CDR2 is YFSETQ. The TCR was taken from a young woman in good health. The chain joins TRBV5-1 to TRBJ2-7, with a possible D match to TRBD1 (6 bases). The sequenced sample was naive CD4+ T cells from blood. Here the CDR3 reads CASSHTTGTYEQYF. In DNA form, the CDR3 reads TGCGCCAGCAGCCATACGACAGGCACCTACGAGCAGTACTTC.